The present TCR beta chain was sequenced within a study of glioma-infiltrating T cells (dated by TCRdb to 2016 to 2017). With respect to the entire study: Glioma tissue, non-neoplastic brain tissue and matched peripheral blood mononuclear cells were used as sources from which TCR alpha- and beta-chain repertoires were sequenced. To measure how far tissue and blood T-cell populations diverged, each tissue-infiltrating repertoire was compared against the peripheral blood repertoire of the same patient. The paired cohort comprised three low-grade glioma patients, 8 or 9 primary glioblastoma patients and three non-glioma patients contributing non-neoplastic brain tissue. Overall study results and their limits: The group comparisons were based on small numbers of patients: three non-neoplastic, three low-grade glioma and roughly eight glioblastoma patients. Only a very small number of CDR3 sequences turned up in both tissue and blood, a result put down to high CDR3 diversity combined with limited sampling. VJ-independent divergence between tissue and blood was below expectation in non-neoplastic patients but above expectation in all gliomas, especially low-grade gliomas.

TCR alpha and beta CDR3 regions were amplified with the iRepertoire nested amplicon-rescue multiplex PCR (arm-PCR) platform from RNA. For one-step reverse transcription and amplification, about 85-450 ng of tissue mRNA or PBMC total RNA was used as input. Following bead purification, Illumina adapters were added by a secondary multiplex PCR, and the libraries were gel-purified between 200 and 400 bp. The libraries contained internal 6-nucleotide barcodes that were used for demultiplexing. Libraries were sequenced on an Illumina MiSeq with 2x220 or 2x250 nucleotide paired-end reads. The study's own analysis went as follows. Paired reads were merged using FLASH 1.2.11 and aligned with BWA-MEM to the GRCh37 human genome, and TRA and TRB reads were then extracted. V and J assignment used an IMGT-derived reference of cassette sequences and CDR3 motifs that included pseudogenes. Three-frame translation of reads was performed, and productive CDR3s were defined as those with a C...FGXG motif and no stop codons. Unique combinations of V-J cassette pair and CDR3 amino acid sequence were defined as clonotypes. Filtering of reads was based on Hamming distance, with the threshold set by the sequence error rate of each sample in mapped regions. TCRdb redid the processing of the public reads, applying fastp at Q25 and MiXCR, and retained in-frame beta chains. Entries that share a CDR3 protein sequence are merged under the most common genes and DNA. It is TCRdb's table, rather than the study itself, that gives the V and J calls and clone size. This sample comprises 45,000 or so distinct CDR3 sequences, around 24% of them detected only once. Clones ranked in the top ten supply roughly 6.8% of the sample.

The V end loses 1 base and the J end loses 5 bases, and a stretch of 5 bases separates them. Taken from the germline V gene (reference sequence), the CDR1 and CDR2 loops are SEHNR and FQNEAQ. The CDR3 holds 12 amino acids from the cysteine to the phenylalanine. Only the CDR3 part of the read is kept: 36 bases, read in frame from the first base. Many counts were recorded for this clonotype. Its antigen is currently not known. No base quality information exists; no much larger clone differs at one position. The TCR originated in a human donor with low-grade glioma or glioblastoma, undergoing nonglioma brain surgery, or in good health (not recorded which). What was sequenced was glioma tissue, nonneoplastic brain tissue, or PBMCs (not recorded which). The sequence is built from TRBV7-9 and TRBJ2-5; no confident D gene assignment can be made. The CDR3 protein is CASSLDSETQYF. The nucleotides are TGTGCCAGCAGCTTAGATTCGGAGACCCAGTACTTC. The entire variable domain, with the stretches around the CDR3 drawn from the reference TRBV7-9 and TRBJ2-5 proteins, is DTGVSQNPRHKITKRGQNVTFRCDPISEHNRLYWYRQTLGQGPEFLTYFQNEAQLEKSRLLSDRFSAERPKGSFSTLEIQRTEQGDSAMYLCASSLDSETQYFGPGTRLLVL.